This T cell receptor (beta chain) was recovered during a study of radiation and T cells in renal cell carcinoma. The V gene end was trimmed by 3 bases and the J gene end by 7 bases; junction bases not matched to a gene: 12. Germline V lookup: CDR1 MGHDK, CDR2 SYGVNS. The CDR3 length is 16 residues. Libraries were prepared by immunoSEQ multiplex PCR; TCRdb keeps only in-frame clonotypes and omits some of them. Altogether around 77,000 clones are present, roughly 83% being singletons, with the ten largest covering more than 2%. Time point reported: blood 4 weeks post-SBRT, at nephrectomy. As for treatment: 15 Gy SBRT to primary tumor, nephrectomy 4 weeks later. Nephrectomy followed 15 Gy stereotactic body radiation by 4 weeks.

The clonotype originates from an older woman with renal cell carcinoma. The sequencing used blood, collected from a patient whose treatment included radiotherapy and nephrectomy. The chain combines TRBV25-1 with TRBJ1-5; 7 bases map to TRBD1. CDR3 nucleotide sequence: TGTGCCAGCAGTGAGACCGGACAGGCGGGGAGCCAGCCCCAGCATTTT. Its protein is CASSETGQAGSQPQHF. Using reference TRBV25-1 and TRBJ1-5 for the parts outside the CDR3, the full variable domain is EADIYQTPRYLVIGTGKKITLECSQTMGHDKMYWYQQDPGMELHLIHYSYGVNSTEKGDLSSESTVSRIRTEHFPLTLESARPSHTSQYLCASSETGQAGSQPQHFGDGTRLSIL.